Below, one T cell receptor beta chain is given with its context. Antigen unknown. Donors were drawn from the roughly 110-subject validation cohort, separate from the approximately 670-subject first cohort. The CDR3 sequence is 21 residues long. V lost 6 bases and J lost 4; bases outside the gene matches: 25. The V gene's germline CDR1 is MNHEY and CDR2 SMNVEV (reference sequence). The data belong to a study of cytomegalovirus exposure and HLA in healthy donors. Study-wide results and limits: Most TCR sequences were seen very rarely across donors, but some public TCRs occurred in many.

Only in-frame clones appear in the TCRdb table, and some are missing; sequencing was by immunoSEQ multiplex PCR. The sample has approximately 72,000 clones, approximately 94% seen once. This sequence was found in a woman under 30 in good health and CMV-seronegative. Material: PBMCs. V and J are TRBV27 and TRBJ1-3, with 9 bases aligning to TRBD1. The CDR3 is CASRRSAGTGTGSREGNTIYF. CDR3 coding DNA: TGTGCCAGCAGGCGATCTGCCGGAACCGGGACAGGGTCTAGAGAAGGAAACACCATATATTTT.